The rows below give T cell receptor beta chains drawn from one sample of a study of post-analysis software for immune sequencing data. TCRdb passed the PCR reads through MiXCR, listing each CDR3 protein once. The data contain 650,000 to 850,000 distinct CDR3 sequences, around 50% of them singletons. The sample taken for sequencing was blood. These receptors were obtained from a girl aged 10-17 years with multiple sclerosis. The CDR3 runs from the conserved cysteine through the conserved F or W. D genes are given only for firm matches. A clone size is listed for some rows: how often the clone was seen (once, few, many), or a class if it is expanded.

d_gene	abundance	v_gene	j_gene	CDR3aa
NA	few	TRBV20-1	TRBJ1-2	CSVHGGLHGYTF
TRBD1	NA	TRBV3-1	TRBJ2-5	CASSHTPGQGWQYF
TRBD2	NA	TRBV29-1	TRBJ2-7	CSVQRGSKQYF
TRBD1	NA	TRBV30	TRBJ2-3	CAWSSGDRDSDTQYF
NA	NA	TRBV4-1	TRBJ1-1	CASSQVGLNTEAFF
NA	NA	TRBV29-1	TRBJ1-1	CSVRGLPNTEAFF
TRBD1	NA	TRBV13	TRBJ2-3	CASSRAGGGSDTQYF
NA	NA	TRBV20-1	TRBJ2-7	CSARLQTAIREQYF
TRBD2	NA	TRBV7-9	NA	CASSSTGGTSHFEQYF
NA	once	TRBV25-1	TRBJ1-2	CASSGRGVYGYTF
TRBD1	NA	TRBV2	TRBJ2-1	CASSGSTGRWNEQFF
TRBD2	once	TRBV7-2	TRBJ2-5	CASSLLGGGLNNEQYF
NA	few	TRBV5-1	TRBJ2-1	CASSLVAGQLVEQFF
NA	few	TRBV2	TRBJ2-1	CASTKGGEQFF
TRBD1	NA	TRBV5-1	TRBJ1-1	CASSLPPDRGHTEAFF
TRBD1	NA	TRBV7-8	TRBJ2-3	CASSLPGGAKDTQYF
NA	once	TRBV12-3/TRBV12-4	TRBJ1-5	CASSQGGEQPQHF
TRBD2	few	TRBV7-9	TRBJ2-1	CASSSTSGLAGNYNEQFF
TRBD2	NA	TRBV24-1	TRBJ2-7	CATPWTSAGTHEQYF
NA	NA	TRBV20-1	NA	CSATRVGGLAGRYEQYF
NA	NA	TRBV10-3	TRBJ2-1	CAITGESYNEQFF
TRBD2	NA	TRBV5-5	TRBJ2-3	CASSVRRGGILDTQYF
NA	few	TRBV20-1	TRBJ2-5	CGALEETQYF
NA	NA	TRBV12-3/TRBV12-4	TRBJ1-5	CASSPWGLGQPQHF
NA	once	TRBV30	TRBJ1-1	CAWSIGGGTEAFF
TRBD1	NA	TRBV6-2/TRBV6-3	TRBJ2-1	CASSYRDSNEQFF
NA	NA	TRBV19	TRBJ2-1	CASSPHGMYNEQFF
TRBD2	NA	TRBV7-2	TRBJ2-6	CASSRRTGLGDSGANVLTF
NA	NA	TRBV3-1	TRBJ1-5	CASSQGMQPQHF
NA	NA	TRBV7-2	TRBJ2-7	CASRSGASYEQYF
NA	NA	TRBV29-1	TRBJ2-5	CSVEGGTFQETQYF
NA	NA	TRBV7-3	TRBJ2-1	CASSFKPSGAYNEQFF
NA	few	TRBV12-3/TRBV12-4	TRBJ1-1	CASSLGGEAFF
NA	NA	TRBV7-9	TRBJ1-1	CASSLEFTEAFF
TRBD1	few	TRBV20-1	TRBJ2-1	CSAGDRVYNEQFF
NA	few	TRBV29-1	TRBJ1-1	CSVAGFNTEAFF
NA	few	TRBV29-1	TRBJ1-2	CSVEQTRGYTF
TRBD1	NA	TRBV6-1	TRBJ2-7	CASSEKLTGGYEQYF
NA	NA	TRBV7-2	TRBJ2-3	CASSALKGTDTQYF
NA	NA	TRBV20-1	TRBJ1-4	CSASPSTGSEKLFF
TRBD2	NA	TRBV20-1	TRBJ2-5	CSANHASGGIDETQYF
NA	NA	TRBV6-6	TRBJ2-7	CASRDTGTRPHGQYF
TRBD2	few	TRBV6-2/TRBV6-3	TRBJ2-1	CASSRVSGINEQFF
TRBD1	NA	TRBV12-3/TRBV12-4	TRBJ2-7	CASSLAGGADYEQYF
TRBD2	NA	TRBV20-1	TRBJ2-7	CSASPWTSGPSSYEQYF
NA	NA	TRBV10-3	NA	CAISEPSSRGPSTQYF
TRBD1	NA	TRBV20-1	TRBJ2-3	CSALHRTGSTDTQYF
NA	NA	TRBV5-1	TRBJ2-4	CASSADSTKNIQYF
NA	NA	TRBV20-1	TRBJ1-1	CSADRLPGNTEAFF
TRBD1	NA	TRBV11-2	TRBJ2-7	CASSSRTGGPWNEQYF
NA	NA	TRBV7-3	TRBJ2-1	CASSSSGVYTGYNEQFF
NA	few	TRBV2	TRBJ2-7	CASRSQGYRSSYEQYF
NA	NA	TRBV7-9	TRBJ2-7	CASSTSSNYEQYF
NA	few	TRBV12-3/TRBV12-4	TRBJ1-2	CASSLYAQGGVGYTF